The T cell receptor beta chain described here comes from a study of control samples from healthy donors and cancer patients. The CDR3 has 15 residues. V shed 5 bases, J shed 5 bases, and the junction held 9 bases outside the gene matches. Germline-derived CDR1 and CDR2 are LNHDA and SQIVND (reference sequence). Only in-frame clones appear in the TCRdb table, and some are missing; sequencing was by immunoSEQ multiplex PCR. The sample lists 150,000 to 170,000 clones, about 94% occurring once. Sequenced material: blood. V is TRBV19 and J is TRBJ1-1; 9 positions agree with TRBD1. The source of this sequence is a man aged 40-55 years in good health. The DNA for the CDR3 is TGTGCCAGTAGTCCTCCGGGACAGGGTAAGACTGAAGCTTTCTTT. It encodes CASSPPGQGKTEAFF.